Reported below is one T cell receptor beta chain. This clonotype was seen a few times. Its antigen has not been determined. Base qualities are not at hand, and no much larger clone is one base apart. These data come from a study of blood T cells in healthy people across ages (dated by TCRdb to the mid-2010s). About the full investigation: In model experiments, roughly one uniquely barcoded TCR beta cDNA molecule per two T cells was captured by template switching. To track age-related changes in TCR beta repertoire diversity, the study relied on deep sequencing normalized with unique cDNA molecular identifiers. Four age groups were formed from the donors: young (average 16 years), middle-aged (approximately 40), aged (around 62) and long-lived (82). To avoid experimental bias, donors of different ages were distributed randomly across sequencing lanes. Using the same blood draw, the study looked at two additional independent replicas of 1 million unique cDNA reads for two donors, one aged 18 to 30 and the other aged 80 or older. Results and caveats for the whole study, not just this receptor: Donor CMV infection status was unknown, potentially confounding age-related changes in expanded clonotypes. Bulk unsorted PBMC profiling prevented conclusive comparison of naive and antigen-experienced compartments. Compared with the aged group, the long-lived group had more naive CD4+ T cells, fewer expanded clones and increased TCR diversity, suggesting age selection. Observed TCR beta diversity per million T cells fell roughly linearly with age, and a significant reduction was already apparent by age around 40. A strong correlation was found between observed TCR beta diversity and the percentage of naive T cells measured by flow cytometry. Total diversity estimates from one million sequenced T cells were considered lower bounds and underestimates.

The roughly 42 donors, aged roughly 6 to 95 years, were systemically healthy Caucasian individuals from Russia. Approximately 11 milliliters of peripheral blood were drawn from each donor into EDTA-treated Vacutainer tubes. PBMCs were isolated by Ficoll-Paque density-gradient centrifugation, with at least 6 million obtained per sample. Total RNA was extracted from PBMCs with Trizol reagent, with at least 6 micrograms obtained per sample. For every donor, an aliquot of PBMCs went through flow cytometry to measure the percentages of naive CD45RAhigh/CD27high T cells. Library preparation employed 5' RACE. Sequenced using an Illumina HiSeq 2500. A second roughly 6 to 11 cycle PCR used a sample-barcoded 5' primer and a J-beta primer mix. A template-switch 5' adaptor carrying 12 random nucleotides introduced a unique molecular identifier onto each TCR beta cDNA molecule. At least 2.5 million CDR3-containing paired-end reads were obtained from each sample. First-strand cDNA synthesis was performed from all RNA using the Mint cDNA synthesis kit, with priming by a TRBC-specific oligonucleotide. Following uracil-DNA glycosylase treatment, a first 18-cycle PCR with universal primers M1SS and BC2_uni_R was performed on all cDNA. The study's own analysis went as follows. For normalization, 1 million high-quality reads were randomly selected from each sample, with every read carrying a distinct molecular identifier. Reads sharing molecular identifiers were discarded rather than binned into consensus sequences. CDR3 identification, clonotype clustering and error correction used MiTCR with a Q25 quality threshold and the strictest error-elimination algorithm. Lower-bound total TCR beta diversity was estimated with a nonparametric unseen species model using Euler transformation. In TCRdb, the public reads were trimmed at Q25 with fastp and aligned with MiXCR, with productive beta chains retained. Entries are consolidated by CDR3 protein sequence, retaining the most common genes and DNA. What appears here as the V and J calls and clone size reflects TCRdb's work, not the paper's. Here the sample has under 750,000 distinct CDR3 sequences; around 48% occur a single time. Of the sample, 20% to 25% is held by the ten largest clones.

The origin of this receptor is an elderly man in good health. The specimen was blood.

The CDR3 region reads CSVERQSYGYTF. The nucleotide sequence is TGCAGCGTTGAACGACAGTCCTATGGCTACACCTTC. This sequence uses TRBV29-1 and TRBJ1-2; the D gene is possibly TRBD1, with 5 bases matching. The germline V gene supplies CDR1 SQVTM and CDR2 ANQGSEA. V is shortened by 2 bases, J by 4 bases, and the region joining them spans 8 bases. The CDR3 measures 12 amino acids from cysteine to phenylalanine. Of the read, only the CDR3 DNA is kept; its 36 bases are in frame from base 1. The full variable domain, completed from the reference TRBV29-1 and TRBJ1-2 proteins outside the CDR3, reads SAVISQKPSRDICQRGTSLTIQCQVDSQVTMMFWYRQQPGQSLTLIATANQGSEATYESGFVIDKFPISRPNLTFSTLTVSNMSPEDSSIYLCSVERQSYGYTFGSGTRLTVV.